Described below is a single TCR beta chain sequence and its context. Other DNA sequences in the sample encode the same CDR3. The data stem from a study of blood T cell repertoires in COVID-19. On the study more broadly: PBMCs, B-cell-depleted T cells, or T cells provided the cDNA or gDNA that made up the material.

Recruits, aged about 18 to 100 years, lived in some 25 US areas. Cohort 3 donors counted as recovered after two negative PCRs, clearance, or resolved symptoms. Data came from immunoSEQ multiplex PCR; TCRdb stores just in-frame clones and leaves some out. The table lists a few hundred thousand clones, around nine tenths of them singletons. Sequencing used PBMCs or T cells enriched from blood (not recorded which). The TCR sequence derives from a woman in her 40s who had recovered from COVID-19.

The CDR3 spells CASSPRTGGDYGYTF. In DNA, the CDR3 is TGTGCCAGCTCACCACGTACGGGGGGGGACTATGGCTACACCTTC. The chain combines TRBV18 with TRBJ1-2; perhaps TRBD1 as D (5 bases). Germline CDR1 and CDR2: KGHSH and LQKENI. V was cut by 1 base and J by 3 bases, with 12 bases left in between. The CDR3 is 15 residues long.